This TCR beta chain appears in the sequencing data of a study of shared T cell receptors in the human thymus. This clone has only one observation. Data came from immunoSEQ multiplex PCR; TCRdb stores just in-frame clones and leaves some out. This table has about 660,000 clones, roughly 88% appearing once. The CDR3 is 15 amino acids. J was trimmed by 4 bases and V by 1 base; bases with no gene match: 3. Germline CDR1 LGHNT, CDR2 FRNRAP. The same data also went into a second study, on human thymus T cells.

The source is a boy in the first two years of life with a congenital heart defect. Source material: thymocytes. The chain is built from TRBV12-5 and TRBJ2-7; 11 bases align to TRBD1. The CDR3 DNA follows: TGTGCTAGTGGTTTGGGGACAGGGGGCGGGTACGAGCAGTACTTC. Translated: CASGLGTGGGYEQYF.